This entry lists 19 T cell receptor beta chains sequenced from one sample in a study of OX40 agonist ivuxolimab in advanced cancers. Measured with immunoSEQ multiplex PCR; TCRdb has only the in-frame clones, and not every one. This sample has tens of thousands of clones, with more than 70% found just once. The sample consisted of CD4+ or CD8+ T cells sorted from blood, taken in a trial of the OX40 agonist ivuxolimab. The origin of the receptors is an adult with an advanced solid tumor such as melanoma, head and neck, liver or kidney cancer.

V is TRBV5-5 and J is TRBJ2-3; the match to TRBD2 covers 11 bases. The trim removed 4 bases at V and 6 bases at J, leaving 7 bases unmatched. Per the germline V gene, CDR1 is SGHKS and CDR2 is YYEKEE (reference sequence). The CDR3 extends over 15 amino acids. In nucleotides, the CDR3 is TGTGCCAGCAGCGTTAGCGGGGGGGCCCCGGATACGCAGTATTTT. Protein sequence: CASSVSGGAPDTQYF.

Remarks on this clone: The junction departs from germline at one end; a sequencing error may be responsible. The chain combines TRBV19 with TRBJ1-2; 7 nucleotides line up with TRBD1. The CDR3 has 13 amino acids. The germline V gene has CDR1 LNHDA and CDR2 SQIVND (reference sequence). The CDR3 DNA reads TGTGCCAGTAGTTTAGACAGGGATTATGGCTACACCTTC. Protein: CASSLDRDYGYTF.

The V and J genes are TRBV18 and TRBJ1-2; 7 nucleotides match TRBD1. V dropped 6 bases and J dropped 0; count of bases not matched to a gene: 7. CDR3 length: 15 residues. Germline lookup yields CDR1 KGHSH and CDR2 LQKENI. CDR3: CASSREGTANYGYTF. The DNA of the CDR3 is TGTGCCAGCTCCCGAGAAGGGACAGCTAACTATGGCTACACCTTC.

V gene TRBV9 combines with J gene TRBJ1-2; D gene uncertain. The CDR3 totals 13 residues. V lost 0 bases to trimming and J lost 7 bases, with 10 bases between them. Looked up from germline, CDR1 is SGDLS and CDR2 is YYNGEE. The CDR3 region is CASSVEEGAGYTF. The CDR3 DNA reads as TGTGCCAGCAGCGTAGAGGAGGGTGCTGGCTACACCTTC.

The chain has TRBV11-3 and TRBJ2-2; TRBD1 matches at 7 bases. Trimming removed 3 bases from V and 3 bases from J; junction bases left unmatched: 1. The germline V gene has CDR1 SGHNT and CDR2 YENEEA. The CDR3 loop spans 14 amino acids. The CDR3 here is CASSFDRDTGELFF. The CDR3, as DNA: TGTGCCAGCAGCTTCGACAGGGACACCGGGGAGCTGTTTTTT.

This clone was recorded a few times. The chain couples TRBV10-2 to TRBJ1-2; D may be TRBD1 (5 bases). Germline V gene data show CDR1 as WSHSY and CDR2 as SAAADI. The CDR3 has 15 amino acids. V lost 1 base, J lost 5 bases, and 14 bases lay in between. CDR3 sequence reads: CASSEFPHRPYGYTF. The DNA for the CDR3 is TGCGCCAGCAGTGAGTTCCCACACAGGCCGTATGGCTACACCTTC.

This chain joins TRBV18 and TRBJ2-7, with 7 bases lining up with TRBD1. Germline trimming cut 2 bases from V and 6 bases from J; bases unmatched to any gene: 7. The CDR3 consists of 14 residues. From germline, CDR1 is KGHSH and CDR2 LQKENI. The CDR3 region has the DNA TGTGCCAGCTCACCAAACAGGGGAATTGGCGAGCAGTACTTC. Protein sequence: CASSPNRGIGEQYF.

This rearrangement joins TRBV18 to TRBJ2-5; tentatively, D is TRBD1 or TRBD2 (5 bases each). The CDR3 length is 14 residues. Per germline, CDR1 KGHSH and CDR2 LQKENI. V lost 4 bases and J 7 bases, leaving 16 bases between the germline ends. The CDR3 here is CASSQGTGMRTQYF. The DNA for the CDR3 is TGTGCCAGCTCACAGGGGACGGGGATGAGGACCCAGTACTTC. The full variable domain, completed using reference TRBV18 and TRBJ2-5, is NAGVMQNPRHLVRRRGQEARLRCSPMKGHSHVYWYRQLPEEGLKFMVYLQKENIIDESGMPKERFSAEFPKEGPSILRIQQVVRGDSAAYFCASSQGTGMRTQYFGPGTRLLVL.

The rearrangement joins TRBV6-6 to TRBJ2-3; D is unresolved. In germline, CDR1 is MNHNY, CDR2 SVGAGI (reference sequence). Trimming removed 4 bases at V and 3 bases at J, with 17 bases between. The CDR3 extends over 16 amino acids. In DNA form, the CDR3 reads TGTGCCAGCAGTTCCCATGTCCTTGGGAAGACAGATACGCAGTATTTT. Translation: CASSSHVLGKTDTQYF.

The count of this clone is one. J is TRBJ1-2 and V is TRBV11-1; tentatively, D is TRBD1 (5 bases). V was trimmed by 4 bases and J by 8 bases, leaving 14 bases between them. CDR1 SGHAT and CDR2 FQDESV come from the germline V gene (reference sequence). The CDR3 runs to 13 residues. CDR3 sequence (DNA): TGTGCCAGCAGCTCGAGGGACCAGAGCGGCTACACCTTC. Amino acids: CASSSRDQSGYTF.

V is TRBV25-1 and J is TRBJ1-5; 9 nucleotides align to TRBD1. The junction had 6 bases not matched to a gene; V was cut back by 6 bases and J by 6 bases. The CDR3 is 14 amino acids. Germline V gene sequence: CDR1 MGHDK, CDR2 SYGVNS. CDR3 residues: CASRGQGVGQPQHF. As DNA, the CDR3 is TGTGCCAGCAGGGGACAGGGTGTAGGTCAGCCCCAGCATTTT. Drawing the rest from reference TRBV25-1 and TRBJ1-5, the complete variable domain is EADIYQTPRYLVIGTGKKITLECSQTMGHDKMYWYQQDPGMELHLIHYSYGVNSTEKGDLSSESTVSRIRTEHFPLTLESARPSHTSQYLCASRGQGVGQPQHFGDGTRLSIL.

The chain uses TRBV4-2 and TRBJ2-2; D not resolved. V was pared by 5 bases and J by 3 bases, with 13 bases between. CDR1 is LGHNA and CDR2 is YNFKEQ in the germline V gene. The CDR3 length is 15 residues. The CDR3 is CASSLGNRDTGELFF. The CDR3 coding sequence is TGTGCCAGCAGCTTGGGGAACAGAGACACCGGGGAGCTGTTTTTT.

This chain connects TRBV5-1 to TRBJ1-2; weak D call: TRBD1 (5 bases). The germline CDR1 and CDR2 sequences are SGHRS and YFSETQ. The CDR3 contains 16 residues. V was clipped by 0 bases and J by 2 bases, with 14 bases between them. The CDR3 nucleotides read TGCGCCAGCAGCTTGGCCCCCCAGGGCGGGAACTATGGCTACACCTTC. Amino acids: CASSLAPQGGNYGYTF.

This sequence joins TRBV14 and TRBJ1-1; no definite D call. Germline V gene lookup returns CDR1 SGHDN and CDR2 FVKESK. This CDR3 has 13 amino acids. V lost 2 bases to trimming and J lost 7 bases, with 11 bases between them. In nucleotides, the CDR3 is TGTGCCAGCAGCCAACGTACGGAAAGTGAAGCTTTCTTT. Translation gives CASSQRTESEAFF. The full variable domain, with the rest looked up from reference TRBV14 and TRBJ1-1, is EAGVTQFPSHSVIEKGQTVTLRCDPISGHDNLYWYRRVMGKEIKFLLHFVKESKQDESGMPNNRFLAERTGGTYSTLKVQPAELEDSGVYFCASSQRTESEAFFGQGTRLTVV.

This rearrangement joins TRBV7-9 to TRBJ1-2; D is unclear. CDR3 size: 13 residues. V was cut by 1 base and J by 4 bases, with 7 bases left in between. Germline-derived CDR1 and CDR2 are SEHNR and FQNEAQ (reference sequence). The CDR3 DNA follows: TGTGCCAGCAGCTTAGACAGAGTCTATGGCTACACCTTC. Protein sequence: CASSLDRVYGYTF.

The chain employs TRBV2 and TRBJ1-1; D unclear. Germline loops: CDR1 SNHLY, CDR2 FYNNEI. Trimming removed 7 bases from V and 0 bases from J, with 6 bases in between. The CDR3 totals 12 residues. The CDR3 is CASKVMNTEAFF. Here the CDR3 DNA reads TGTGCCAGCAAGGTTATGAACACTGAAGCTTTCTTT.

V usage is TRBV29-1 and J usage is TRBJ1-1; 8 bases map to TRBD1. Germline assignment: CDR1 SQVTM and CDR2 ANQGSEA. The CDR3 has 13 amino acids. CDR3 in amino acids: CTAADRGVTEAFF. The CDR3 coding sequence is TGCACGGCGGCCGACAGGGGAGTGACTGAAGCTTTCTTT.

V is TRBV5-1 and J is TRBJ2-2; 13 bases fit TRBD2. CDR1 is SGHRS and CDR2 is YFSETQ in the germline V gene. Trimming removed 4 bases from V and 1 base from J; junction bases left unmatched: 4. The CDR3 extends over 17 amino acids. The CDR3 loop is CASSTGLAGENTGELFF. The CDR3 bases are TGCGCCAGCAGCACAGGACTAGCGGGGGAGAACACCGGGGAGCTGTTTTTT.

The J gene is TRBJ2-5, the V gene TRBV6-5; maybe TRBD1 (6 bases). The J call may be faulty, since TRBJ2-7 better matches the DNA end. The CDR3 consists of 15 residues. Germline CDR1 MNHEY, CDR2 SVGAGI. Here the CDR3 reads CASSSQVGATYEQYF. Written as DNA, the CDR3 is TGTGCCAGCAGTTCTCAGGTGGGGGCTACCTACGAGCAGTACTTC.